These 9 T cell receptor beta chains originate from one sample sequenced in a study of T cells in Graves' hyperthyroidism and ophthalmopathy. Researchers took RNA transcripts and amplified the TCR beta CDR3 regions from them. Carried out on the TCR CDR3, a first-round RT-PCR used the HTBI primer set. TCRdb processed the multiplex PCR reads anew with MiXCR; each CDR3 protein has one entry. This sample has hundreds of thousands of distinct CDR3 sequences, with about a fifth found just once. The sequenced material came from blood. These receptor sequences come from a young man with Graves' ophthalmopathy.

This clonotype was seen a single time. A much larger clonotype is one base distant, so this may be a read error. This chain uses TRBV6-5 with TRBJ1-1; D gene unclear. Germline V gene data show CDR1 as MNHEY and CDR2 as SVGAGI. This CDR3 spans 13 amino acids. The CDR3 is CASSYGLNTEALF. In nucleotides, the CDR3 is TGTGCCAGCAGTTACGGCCTGAACACTGAAGCTCTCTTT.

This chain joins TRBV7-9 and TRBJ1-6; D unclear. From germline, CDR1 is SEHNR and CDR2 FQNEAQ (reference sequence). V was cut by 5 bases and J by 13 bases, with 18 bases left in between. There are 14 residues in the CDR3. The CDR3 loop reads CASSGPELNSPLHF. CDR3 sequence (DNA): TGTGCCAGCAGCGGTCCGGAACTAAACTCGCCCCTCCACTTT.

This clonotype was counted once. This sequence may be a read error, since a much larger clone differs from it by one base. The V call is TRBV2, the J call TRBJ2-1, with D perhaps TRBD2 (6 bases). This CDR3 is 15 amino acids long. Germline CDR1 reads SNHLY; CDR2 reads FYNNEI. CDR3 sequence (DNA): TGTGCCAGCACGGCGGGACCTAATTCCAACAATGAGCGGTTCTTC. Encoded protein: CASTAGPNSNNERFF.

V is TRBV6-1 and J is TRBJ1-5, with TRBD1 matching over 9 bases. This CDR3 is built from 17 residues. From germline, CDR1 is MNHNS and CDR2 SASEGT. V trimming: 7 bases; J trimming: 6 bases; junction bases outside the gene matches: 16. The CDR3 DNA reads TGTGCCAGCACCCCGATCCCTTTTACAGGGGGCGGTCAGCCCCAGCATTTT. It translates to CASTPIPFTGGGQPQHF.

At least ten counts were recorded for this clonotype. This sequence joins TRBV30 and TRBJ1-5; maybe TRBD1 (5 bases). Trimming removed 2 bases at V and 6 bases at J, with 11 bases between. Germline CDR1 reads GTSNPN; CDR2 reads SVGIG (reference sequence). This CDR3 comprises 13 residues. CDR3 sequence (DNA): TGTGCCTGGAGTCGTTCCGGGGGTCAGCCCCAGCATTTT. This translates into CAWSRSGGQPQHF.

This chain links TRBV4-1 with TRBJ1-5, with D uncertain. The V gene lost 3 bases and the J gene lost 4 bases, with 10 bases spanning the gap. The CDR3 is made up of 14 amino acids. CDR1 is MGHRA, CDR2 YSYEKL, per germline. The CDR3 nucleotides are TGCGCCAGCAGCCATAACACCGCTAATCAGCCCCAGCATTTT. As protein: CASSHNTANQPQHF.

This CDR3 reads CASSPSQDRGLPLHF. The CDR3 DNA is TGTGCCAGCAGCCCCTCCCAGGACAGGGGATTACCCCTCCACTTT. V gene TRBV7-2 combines with J gene TRBJ1-6, with TRBD1 identical over 9 bases. The germline V gene encodes CDR1 SGHTA and CDR2 FQGNSA. This CDR3 has 15 amino acids. V dropped 5 bases and J dropped 12; count of bases not matched to a gene: 11.

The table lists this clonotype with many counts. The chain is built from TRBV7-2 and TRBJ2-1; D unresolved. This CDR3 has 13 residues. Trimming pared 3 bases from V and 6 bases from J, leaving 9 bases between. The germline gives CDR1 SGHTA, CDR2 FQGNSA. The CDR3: CASSFGAGNEQFF. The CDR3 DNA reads TGTGCCAGCAGCTTTGGTGCCGGCAATGAGCAGTTCTTC.

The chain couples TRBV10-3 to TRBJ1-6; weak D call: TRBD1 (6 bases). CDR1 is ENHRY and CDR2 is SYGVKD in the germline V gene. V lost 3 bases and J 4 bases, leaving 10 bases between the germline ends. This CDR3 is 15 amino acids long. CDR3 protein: CAISETGLYNSPLHF. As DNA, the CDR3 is TGTGCCATCAGTGAAACAGGGTTATATAATTCACCCCTCCACTTT.